Listed below are T cell receptor beta chains from one sample, sequenced in a study of cytomegalovirus exposure and HLA in healthy donors. Clones were read by immunoSEQ multiplex PCR, and TCRdb kept only the in-frame ones, dropping some. Among roughly 120,000 clones listed, 94% were seen once. The material sequenced was PBMCs. The receptors were gathered from a woman under 30 in good health and CMV-seronegative. The CDR3 runs from the conserved cysteine through the conserved F or W. The order of the fields is J gene, clone size, V gene, D gene, CDR3 DNA, CDR3 protein. A D gene is named only where the DNA matches it firmly. The size of a clone is reported for some rows only, either as once, few or many, or as a class for expanded clones.

j_call: TRBJ2-3; clone_size: .; v_call: TRBV13; d_call: .; cdr3_nt: TGTGCCAGCAGGATTGAGGGTGCAGATACGCAGTATTTT; cdr3_aa: CASRIEGADTQYF
j_call: TRBJ2-6; clone_size: once; v_call: TRBV6-6; d_call: .; cdr3_nt: TGTGCCAGCAGTTACTCGAGCCACTCTGGGGCCAACGTCCTGACTTTC; cdr3_aa: CASSYSSHSGANVLTF
j_call: TRBJ1-1; clone_size: .; v_call: TRBV19; d_call: .; cdr3_nt: TGTGCCAGTAGGACAGCGAACACTGAAGCTTTCTTT; cdr3_aa: CASRTANTEAFF
j_call: TRBJ2-7; clone_size: .; v_call: TRBV6-5; d_call: TRBD1; cdr3_nt: TGTGCCAGCAGGGGTTCGAGGACAGGGCAATACTTC; cdr3_aa: CASRGSRTGQYF
j_call: TRBJ1-1; clone_size: .; v_call: TRBV9; d_call: .; cdr3_nt: TGTGCCAGCAGCGCTCAGGGTGAGAAGACTGAAGCTTTCTTT; cdr3_aa: CASSAQGEKTEAFF
j_call: TRBJ2-7; clone_size: .; v_call: TRBV2; d_call: TRBD1; cdr3_nt: TGTGCCAGCTCGGGACAGGTGCCCTACGAGCAGTACTTC; cdr3_aa: CASSGQVPYEQYF
j_call: TRBJ1-1; clone_size: .; v_call: TRBV5-1; d_call: .; cdr3_nt: TGCGCCAGCAGACCCAACCTACAGGGGAACACTGAAGCTTTCTTT; cdr3_aa: CASRPNLQGNTEAFF
j_call: TRBJ2-1; clone_size: .; v_call: TRBV28; d_call: .; cdr3_nt: TGTGCCGCAGTCCCGGGGGCCTACAATGAGCAGTTCTTC; cdr3_aa: CAAVPGAYNEQFF
j_call: TRBJ2-7; clone_size: .; v_call: TRBV30; d_call: TRBD1; cdr3_nt: TGTGCCTGGCAACAGGGGGACTCCTACGAGCAGTACTTC; cdr3_aa: CAWQQGDSYEQYF
j_call: TRBJ2-7; clone_size: .; v_call: TRBV10-3; d_call: TRBD1; cdr3_nt: TGTGCCATCAGCCGCCGGGACAGGTTCAACGAGCAGTACTTC; cdr3_aa: CAISRRDRFNEQYF
j_call: TRBJ2-1; clone_size: .; v_call: TRBV30; d_call: TRBD2; cdr3_nt: TGTGCCTGTCAGGGACTAGCGGGAGTCAATGAGCAGTTCTTC; cdr3_aa: CACQGLAGVNEQFF
j_call: TRBJ2-3; clone_size: .; v_call: TRBV30; d_call: .; cdr3_nt: TGTGCCTGGAGCATCACAGATACGCAGTATTTT; cdr3_aa: CAWSITDTQYF
j_call: TRBJ1-2; clone_size: .; v_call: TRBV27; d_call: TRBD1; cdr3_nt: TGTGCCAGCAGTCCCCACCCGGGACAGGGCCACTATGGCTACACCTTC; cdr3_aa: CASSPHPGQGHYGYTF
j_call: TRBJ1-1; clone_size: .; v_call: TRBV4-1; d_call: .; cdr3_nt: TGCGCCAGCAGCCAAGACAGGGCCAACACTGAAGCTTTCTTT; cdr3_aa: CASSQDRANTEAFF
j_call: TRBJ2-7; clone_size: .; v_call: TRBV5-1; d_call: TRBD1; cdr3_nt: TGCGCCAGCAGCTTGGGGACAGGATTCTACGAGCAGTACTTC; cdr3_aa: CASSLGTGFYEQYF
j_call: TRBJ2-3; clone_size: .; v_call: TRBV7-3; d_call: TRBD1; cdr3_nt: TGTGCCAGCAGCCGGGACAGGGGGCTTCTAGGGACAGATACGCAGTATTTT; cdr3_aa: CASSRDRGLLGTDTQYF
j_call: TRBJ1-2; clone_size: .; v_call: TRBV6-5; d_call: .; cdr3_nt: TGTGCCAGCAGTTCAGGAGGTATCGGAAACTTC; cdr3_aa: CASSSGGIGNF
j_call: TRBJ2-7; clone_size: .; v_call: TRBV5-1; d_call: .; cdr3_nt: TGCGCCAGCAGCTTGGCCCAGCCGGGGAACGAGCAGTACTTC; cdr3_aa: CASSLAQPGNEQYF
j_call: TRBJ2-7; clone_size: .; v_call: TRBV11-2; d_call: TRBD2; cdr3_nt: TGTGCCAGCAGCTCCCGAGGGAGCGGGAGATCCCACGAGCAGTACTTC; cdr3_aa: CASSSRGSGRSHEQYF
j_call: TRBJ2-2; clone_size: .; v_call: TRBV18; d_call: .; cdr3_nt: TGTGCCAGCTCACCACATAATTTGGGACTCCGAACCGGGGAGCTGTTTTTT; cdr3_aa: CASSPHNLGLRTGELFF
j_call: TRBJ2-1; clone_size: .; v_call: TRBV21-1; d_call: .; cdr3_nt: TGTGCCAGCAGCAAAGTAGGGGACAGGGGGCTTACTGAGCAGTTCTTC; cdr3_aa: CASSKVGDRGLTEQFF
j_call: TRBJ1-6; clone_size: .; v_call: TRBV30; d_call: .; cdr3_nt: TGTGCCTGCCTTACAGGGTATGATTCACCCCTCCACTTT; cdr3_aa: CACLTGYDSPLHF
j_call: TRBJ2-6; clone_size: .; v_call: TRBV28; d_call: .; cdr3_nt: TGTGCCAGCCGGGAGTCCAACGTCCTGACTTTC; cdr3_aa: CASRESNVLTF
j_call: TRBJ1-2; clone_size: .; v_call: TRBV28; d_call: .; cdr3_nt: TGTGCCAGCAGTTTTGGTAGAGGCCGGGACTATGGCTACACCTTC; cdr3_aa: CASSFGRGRDYGYTF
j_call: TRBJ2-7; clone_size: .; v_call: TRBV29-1; d_call: TRBD1; cdr3_nt: TGCAGCGTCCTAGGGGTGTGGGGACAGGGGGTGTACGAGCAGTACTTC; cdr3_aa: CSVLGVWGQGVYEQYF